Below are 9 T cell receptor beta chains sequenced from a single sample in a study of cytomegalovirus exposure and HLA in healthy donors. Primers: 60 Vbeta forward and 13 Jbeta reverse. Produced via immunoSEQ multiplex PCR; TCRdb's table is partial and in-frame only. The sample includes 65,000 to 85,000 clones, roughly two thirds of them seen just once. Sequencing was performed on PBMCs. These receptors originate from a young woman in good health and CMV-seronegative.

This clone has only a few counts. This chain joins TRBV7-9 and TRBJ1-6; tentative D call: TRBD1 (5 bases). Germline CDR1 is SEHNR and CDR2 is FQNEAQ (reference sequence). The ends were cut back, 5 bases at V and 9 bases at J, with 17 bases in the middle. This CDR3 has 15 residues. CDR3 loop: CASSALSGTASPLHF. CDR3 nucleotide sequence: TGTGCCAGCAGCGCCCTGTCTGGGACTGCTTCACCCCTCCACTTT.

The chain links TRBV9 to TRBJ2-5; TRBD1 matches 8 bases. The CDR3 loop spans 15 amino acids. Trimming cost V 1 base and J 8 bases; bases outside gene matches: 10. Germline CDR1 reads SGDLS; CDR2 reads YYNGEE. The CDR3 DNA sequence: TGTGCCAGCAGCGTACTCGGGGGACAGGAGAGTACCCAGTACTTC. This gives the protein CASSVLGGQESTQYF.

This chain links TRBV6-5 with TRBJ1-5; TRBD1 aligns across 9 bases. The trim removed 5 bases at V and 6 bases at J, leaving 8 bases unmatched. The germline CDR1 and CDR2 sequences are MNHEY and SVGAGI. The CDR3 totals 15 residues. Here the CDR3 reads CASSGARTGVQPQHF. The CDR3 DNA reads TGTGCCAGCAGTGGGGCCCGGACAGGGGTTCAGCCCCAGCATTTT.

The CDR3 sequence is CASSTGPGELFF. For the CDR3, the DNA is TGTGCCAGCAGTACAGGGCCCGGGGAGCTGTTTTTT. V gene TRBV6-5 combines with J gene TRBJ2-2; the D gene is possibly TRBD1 (6 bases). This CDR3 contains 12 residues. The V end lost 5 bases, the J end lost 6 bases, and 7 bases lay between the germline ends. Germline V CDR1 and CDR2: MNHEY, SVGAGI.

The gene calls are TRBV5-4 and TRBJ2-3; TRBD2 aligns across 8 bases. Germline CDR1 and CDR2: SGHNT and YYREEE (reference sequence). This CDR3 spans 14 amino acids. J lost 7 bases, V lost 1 base, and 5 bases had no gene match. The CDR3 reads CASSLSGGPYTQYF. CDR3 nucleotides: TGTGCCAGCAGCTTGTCGGGGGGGCCGTATACGCAGTATTTT.

This clone was counted a single time. J is TRBJ2-4 and V is TRBV7-2, with D possibly being TRBD2 (5 bases). The germline V gene has CDR1 SGHTA and CDR2 FQGNSA. Trimming left V 5 bases short and J 8 bases short, with 16 bases between. The CDR3 loop spans 14 amino acids. The CDR3 spells CASSVLGPPDIQYF. In nucleotides, the CDR3 is TGTGCCAGCAGCGTACTAGGACCCCCGGACATTCAGTACTTC.

The chain couples TRBV7-2 to TRBJ2-3; TRBD2 aligns across 7 bases. Germline CDR1 is SGHTA and CDR2 is FQGNSA. V dropped 5 bases and J dropped 8; count of bases not matched to a gene: 13. The CDR3 length is 15 residues. CDR3 DNA sequence: TGTGCCAGCAGCGCCCCATTGGGACTAATAGGTACGCAGTATTTT. Its protein is CASSAPLGLIGTQYF. Supplemented by reference TRBV7-2 and TRBJ2-3, the full variable domain reads GAGVSQSPSNKVTEKGKDVELRCDPISGHTALYWYRQSLGQGLEFLIYFQGNSAPDKSGLPSDRFSAERTGGSVSTLTIQRTQQEDSAVYLCASSAPLGLIGTQYFGPGTRLTVL.

This rearrangement joins TRBV29-1 to TRBJ1-1, with 10 positions matching TRBD1. The germline V gene has CDR1 SQVTM and CDR2 ANQGSEA. The CDR3 length is 12 residues. The ends lost 7 bases at V and 5 bases at J; junction bases unmatched: 4. In DNA form, the CDR3 reads TGCAGCGCCGACAGGGGGCGGACTGAAGCTTTCTTT. It yields the protein CSADRGRTEAFF.

J is TRBJ1-2 and V is TRBV4-2; D is perhaps TRBD1 (5 bases). Germline CDR1 is LGHNA and CDR2 is YNFKEQ. This CDR3 is 15 amino acids long. V was trimmed by 6 bases and J by 0 bases, leaving 14 bases between them. CDR3 residues: CASSMGLSANYGYTF. The CDR3 DNA is TGTGCCAGCAGTATGGGGCTTTCAGCTAACTATGGCTACACCTTC.